The T cell receptor (beta chain) under discussion was sequenced for a study of blood T cell repertoires in COVID-19. About the research overall: COVID-19 samples collected from the United States, Italy and Spain covered acute and convalescent phases. PBMCs, B-cell-depleted T cells, or T cells provided the cDNA or gDNA that made up the material.

Authors' methods: Cell counts per sample came from amplifying reference gene primers. Some clones are missing from TCRdb's copy, which holds only in-frame ones; the method was immunoSEQ multiplex PCR. The DNA was the basis for D and trimming; V, J and clone size are from that table. In the table there are about 59,000 clones, 81% of which are singletons. V lost 3 bases to trimming and J lost 7 bases, with 10 bases between them. This CDR3 has 13 amino acids. Germline V gene lookup returns CDR1 WNHNN and CDR2 SYGVQD (reference sequence). This TCR was sampled from an elderly woman with active or convalescent COVID-19. The chain combines TRBV10-1 with TRBJ1-5; no clear D gene. Specimen: peripheral blood. The CDR3 protein is CASSEDMLQPQHF. The CDR3 DNA is TGCGCCAGCAGTGAAGACATGTTGCAGCCCCAGCATTTT.